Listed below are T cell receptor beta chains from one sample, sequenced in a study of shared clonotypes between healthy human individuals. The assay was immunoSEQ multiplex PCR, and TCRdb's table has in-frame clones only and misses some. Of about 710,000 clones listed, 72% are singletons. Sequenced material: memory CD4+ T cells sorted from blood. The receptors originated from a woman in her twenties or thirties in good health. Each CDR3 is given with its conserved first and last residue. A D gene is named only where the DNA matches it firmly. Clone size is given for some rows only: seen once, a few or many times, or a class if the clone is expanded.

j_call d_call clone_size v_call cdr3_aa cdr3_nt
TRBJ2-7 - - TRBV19 CASSNGPASEREQYF TGTGCCAGTTCCAATGGGCCAGCCAGTGAGCGCGAGCAGTACTTC
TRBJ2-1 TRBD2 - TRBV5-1 CASSLRGGRGLNEQFF TGCGCCAGCAGCTTGCGTGGCGGGAGGGGACTCAATGAGCAGTTCTTC
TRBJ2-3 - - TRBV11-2 CAIHGGDTQYF TGTGCCATCCATGGGGGAGATACGCAGTATTTT
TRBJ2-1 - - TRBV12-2 CASRFLDNEQFF TGTGCAAGTCGCTTCCTCGACAATGAGCAGTTCTTC
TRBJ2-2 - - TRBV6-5 CASSFSREKGTGELFF TGTGCCAGCAGTTTTTCCCGGGAGAAGGGCACCGGGGAGCTGTTTTTT
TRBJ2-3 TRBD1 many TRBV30 CAWSVRGQGADTQYF TGTGCCTGGAGTGTTAGGGGACAGGGAGCCGATACGCAGTATTTT
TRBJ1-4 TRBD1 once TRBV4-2 CASSQETGGIEKLFF TGTGCCAGCAGCCAAGAGACAGGGGGGATTGAAAAACTGTTTTTT
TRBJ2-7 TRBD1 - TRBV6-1 CASSEVAGQGYEQYF TGTGCCAGCAGTGAAGTCGCGGGACAGGGCTACGAGCAGTACTTC
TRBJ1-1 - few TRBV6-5 CASSLKNTEAFF TGTGCCAGCAGCCTCAAGAACACTGAAGCTTTCTTT
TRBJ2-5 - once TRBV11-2 CASSLDPGPETQYF TGTGCCAGCAGCTTAGACCCAGGGCCAGAGACCCAGTACTTC
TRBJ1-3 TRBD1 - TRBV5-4 CASSLDRGRNTIYF TGTGCCAGCAGCTTGGACAGGGGGCGAAACACCATATATTTT
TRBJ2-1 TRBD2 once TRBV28 CASNPSGTSAHNEQFF TGTGCCAGCAATCCGTCCGGGACTAGCGCGCACAATGAGCAGTTCTTC
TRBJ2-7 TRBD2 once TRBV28 CASSLGLAGLWEQYF TGTGCCAGCAGTCTGGGACTAGCGGGGTTATGGGAGCAGTACTTC
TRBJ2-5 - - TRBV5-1 CASSSGTEFGTQYF TGCGCCAGCAGCTCCGGGACGGAATTCGGGACCCAGTACTTC
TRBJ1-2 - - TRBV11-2 CASSLDRIYGYTF TGTGCCAGCAGCTTAGACAGGATTTATGGCTACACCTTC